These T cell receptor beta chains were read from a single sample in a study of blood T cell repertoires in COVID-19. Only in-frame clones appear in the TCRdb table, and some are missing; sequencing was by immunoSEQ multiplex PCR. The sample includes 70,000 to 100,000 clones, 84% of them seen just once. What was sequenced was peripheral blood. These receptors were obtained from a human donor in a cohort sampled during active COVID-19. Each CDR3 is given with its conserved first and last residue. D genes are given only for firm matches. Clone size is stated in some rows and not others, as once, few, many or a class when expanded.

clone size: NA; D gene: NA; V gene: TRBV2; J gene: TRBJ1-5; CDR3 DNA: TGTGCCAGCAGTGCCAGGGGCGTTAGCAATCAGCCCCAGCATTTT; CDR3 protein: CASSARGVSNQPQHF
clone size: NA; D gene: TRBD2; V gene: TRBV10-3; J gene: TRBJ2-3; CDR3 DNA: TGTGCCACGGCTCCAACTAGCGGGCACACAGATACGCAGTATTTT; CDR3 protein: CATAPTSGHTDTQYF
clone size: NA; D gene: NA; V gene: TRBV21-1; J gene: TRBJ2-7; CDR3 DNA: TGTGCCAGCAGCAACTCTAGCGGGGGAATTTACGAGCAGTACTTC; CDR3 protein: CASSNSSGGIYEQYF
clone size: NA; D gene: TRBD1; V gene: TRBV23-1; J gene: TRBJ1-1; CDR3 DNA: TGCGCCAGCAGTAAGGGGACAGGGGAGGCCACTGAAGCTTTCTTT; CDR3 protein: CASSKGTGEATEAFF
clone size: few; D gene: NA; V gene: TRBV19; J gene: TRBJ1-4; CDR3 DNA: TGTGCCAGTAGTACCGGGCGCGGACTGGTGCTGTTTTTT; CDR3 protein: CASSTGRGLVLFF
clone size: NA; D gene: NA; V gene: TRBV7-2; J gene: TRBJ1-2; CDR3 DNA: TGTGCCAGCAGCTGGCGGAATGCCGATGGCTACACCTTC; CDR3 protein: CASSWRNADGYTF
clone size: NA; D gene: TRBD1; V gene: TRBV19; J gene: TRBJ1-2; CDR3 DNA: TGTGCCAGTAGTACTCGGACAGGGCAAGGTTCTAACTATGGCTACACCTTC; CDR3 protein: CASSTRTGQGSNYGYTF
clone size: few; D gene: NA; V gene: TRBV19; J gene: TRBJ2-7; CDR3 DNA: TGTGCCAGTAGTATAGCCGCAGGGGTGACTTCCTACGAGCAGTACTTC; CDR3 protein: CASSIAAGVTSYEQYF
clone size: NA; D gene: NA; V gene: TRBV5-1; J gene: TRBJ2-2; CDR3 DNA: TGCGCCAGCAGCTTAGATGGTAGGAACACCGGGGAGCTGTTTTTT; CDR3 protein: CASSLDGRNTGELFF
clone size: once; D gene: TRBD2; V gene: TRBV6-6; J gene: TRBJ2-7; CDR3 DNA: TGTGCCAGCAGTTACTCTCTAGCGGGAGAAGGATACGAGCAGTACTTC; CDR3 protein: CASSYSLAGEGYEQYF
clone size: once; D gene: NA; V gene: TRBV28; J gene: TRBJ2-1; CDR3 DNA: TGTGCCAGCACCCTGAGTGATGAGCAGTTCTTC; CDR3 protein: CASTLSDEQFF
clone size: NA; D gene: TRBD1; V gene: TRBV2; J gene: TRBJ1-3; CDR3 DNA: TGTGCCAGCAGCAGGGACAGGAGTAAAGGAAACACCATATATTTT; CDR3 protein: CASSRDRSKGNTIYF